The rows below give T cell receptor beta chains drawn from one sample of a study of T cells in Graves' hyperthyroidism and ophthalmopathy. TCRdb itself ran the multiplex PCR reads through MiXCR, one entry per CDR3 protein. The sample has around 97,000 distinct CDR3 sequences, 45% to 50% seen once. Sample: blood. The origin of the receptors is a man aged 40-50 years with Graves' hyperthyroidism. Each CDR3 is given with its conserved first and last residue. Fields, in order: D gene, J gene, clone size, V gene, CDR3 DNA, CDR3 protein. D genes are given only for firm matches. Clone size is not always given. Where it is, it says once, few, many or a class for expanded clones.

D gene: NA
J gene: TRBJ2-7
clone size: NA
V gene: TRBV7-9
CDR3 DNA: TGTGCCAGCAGCCATACAGGGGGGGTTATCCACGAGCAGTACTTC
CDR3 protein: CASSHTGGVIHEQYF

D gene: NA
J gene: TRBJ1-2
clone size: many
V gene: TRBV5-1
CDR3 DNA: TGCGCCAGCAGCTTGGAGGGGCCCCGAGCAGGGGGCTACACCTTC
CDR3 protein: CASSLEGPRAGGYTF

D gene: NA
J gene: TRBJ2-2
clone size: few
V gene: TRBV3-1
CDR3 DNA: TGTGCCAGCAGCCACAGGGGAGGTACCGGGGAGCTGTTTTTT
CDR3 protein: CASSHRGGTGELFF

D gene: NA
J gene: TRBJ2-7
clone size: few
V gene: TRBV7-8
CDR3 DNA: TGTGCCACCCCGTTTTCCTACGAGCAGTACTTC
CDR3 protein: CATPFSYEQYF

D gene: TRBD1
J gene: TRBJ2-1
clone size: many
V gene: TRBV15
CDR3 DNA: TGTGCCACCAGCAGAGATCCGGACAGGAGGAATGAGCAGTTCTTC
CDR3 protein: CATSRDPDRRNEQFF

D gene: TRBD2
J gene: TRBJ2-3
clone size: many
V gene: TRBV12-3/TRBV12-4
CDR3 DNA: TGTGCCAGCAGTCCTACCGCGGGGGGGCTGGCAGATACGCAGTATTTT
CDR3 protein: CASSPTAGGLADTQYF

D gene: TRBD2
J gene: TRBJ2-7
clone size: many
V gene: TRBV6-5
CDR3 DNA: TGTGCCAGCAGTTACGGGGCGGGAGGGCACTCCTACGAGCAGTACTTC
CDR3 protein: CASSYGAGGHSYEQYF

D gene: TRBD2
J gene: TRBJ2-7
clone size: many
V gene: TRBV6-1
CDR3 DNA: TGTGCCAGCAGAGGCGGGCCTGGACTAGCGGGAGGGTCCTACGAGCAGTACTTC
CDR3 protein: CASRGGPGLAGGSYEQYF

D gene: TRBD1
J gene: TRBJ2-5
clone size: once
V gene: TRBV20-1
CDR3 DNA: TGCAGTGAAGAGGGGGCCGGAGCGGAGACCCAGTACTTC
CDR3 protein: CSEEGAGAETQYF

D gene: TRBD1
J gene: TRBJ2-3
clone size: many
V gene: TRBV19
CDR3 DNA: TGTGCCAGTAGTGCTCGACAGGGTTCGCACACAGATACGCAGTATTTT
CDR3 protein: CASSARQGSHTDTQYF

D gene: NA
J gene: TRBJ2-7
clone size: NA
V gene: TRBV18
CDR3 DNA: TGTGCCAGCTCACCGTCGGACGGCTACGAGCAGTACTTC
CDR3 protein: CASSPSDGYEQYF

D gene: NA
J gene: TRBJ1-2
clone size: NA
V gene: TRBV25-1
CDR3 DNA: TGTGCCAGCAGTTGGGGGGGAATCGGTGGCTACACCTTC
CDR3 protein: CASSWGGIGGYTF

D gene: NA
J gene: TRBJ2-7
clone size: many
V gene: TRBV28
CDR3 DNA: TGTGCCAGCACCGGAGGAGGGCGGCGCTACGAGCAGTACTTC
CDR3 protein: CASTGGGRRYEQYF

D gene: TRBD1
J gene: TRBJ2-2
clone size: many
V gene: TRBV5-1
CDR3 DNA: TGCGCCAGCAGCATAAGACAGGGAGTCGGGGAGCTGTTTTTT
CDR3 protein: CASSIRQGVGELFF

D gene: NA
J gene: TRBJ2-6
clone size: NA
V gene: TRBV15
CDR3 DNA: TGTGCCACCAGCAGAGATCATGGGAGCTCTGGGGCCAACGTCCTGACTTTC
CDR3 protein: CATSRDHGSSGANVLTF

D gene: NA
J gene: TRBJ1-2
clone size: few
V gene: TRBV28
CDR3 DNA: TGTGCCAGCAGTTCGGCCCTGCAGAGGGGCTACACCTTC
CDR3 protein: CASSSALQRGYTF